This T cell receptor beta chain was sequenced in a study of molecular identifiers for immune sequencing clone quantification. Overall study findings and caveats: Whereas clones above 20 RNA copies held under 1% of naive-cell molecules, they held over 98% of effector molecules.

Per germline, CDR1 LNHDA and CDR2 SQIVND (reference sequence). The CDR3 is 13 residues long. V was pared by 5 bases and J by 5 bases, with 10 bases between. TCRdb re-called the PCR reads with MiXCR, one entry per CDR3 protein. The sample records hundreds of thousands of distinct CDR3 sequences, around 25% being singletons. With respect to this clonotype: Its specificity is not known.

The rearrangement links TRBV19 to TRBJ1-5; D unresolved. The sequence derives from a human donor in good health. Some libraries in this study had Jurkat cell RNA spiked in. Sequencing used naive CD8+ T cells from blood, with Jurkat cell RNA spiked in. Subset of the sample: FACS-sorted CD8+CD4-CCR7+CD45RA+ naive T cells. The CDR3 DNA is TGTGCCAGTAGTTCCTACCTACATCAGCCCCAGCATTTT. Amino acid sequence: CASSSYLHQPQHF.